This entry is about one TCR beta chain. Its antigen is still unknown. This sample was included in a study of CD8 T cells in Susac syndrome. Study conclusions and caveats: That the number of individuals in its TCR sequencing and HLA analysis was relatively small was acknowledged by the study.

RNA, at about 0.5 to 1 ug, was reverse transcribed with random hexamers. One entry per CDR3 protein, called by TCRdb with MiXCR from the immunoSEQ multiplex PCR reads. The sample lists 150,000 to 160,000 distinct CDR3 sequences, over 95% occurring once. Sequencing of TCR beta was performed on blood CD8+ T cells and on blood CD4+ T cells. Isolation of CD8+ and CD4+ T cells was performed negatively, whereas enrichment of TEMRA cells was done by FACS. The germline V and J ends were trimmed by 3 bases and 5 bases, with 15 bases remaining between them. This CDR3 has 15 amino acids. This TCR derives from a human donor with multiple sclerosis. Sequences were obtained from CD8+ T cells from PBMCs. This sequence joins TRBV23-1 and TRBJ2-3; D might be TRBD1 (6 bases). TRBV23-1 is an ORF, with its function uncertain. CDR3 protein: CASSHQGPLGDTQYF. The DNA for the CDR3 is TGCGCCAGCAGTCATCAGGGGCCCTTGGGAGATACGCAGTATTTT.